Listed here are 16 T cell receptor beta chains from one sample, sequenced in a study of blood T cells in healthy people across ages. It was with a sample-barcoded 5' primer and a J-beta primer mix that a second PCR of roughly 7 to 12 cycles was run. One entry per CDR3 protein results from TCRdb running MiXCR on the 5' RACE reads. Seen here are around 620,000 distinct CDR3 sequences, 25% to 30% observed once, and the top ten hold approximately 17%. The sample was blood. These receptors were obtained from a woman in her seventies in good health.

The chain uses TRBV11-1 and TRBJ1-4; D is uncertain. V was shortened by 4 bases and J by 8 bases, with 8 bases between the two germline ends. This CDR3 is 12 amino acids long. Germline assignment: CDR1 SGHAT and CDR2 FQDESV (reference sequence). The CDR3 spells CASSYNREKLFF. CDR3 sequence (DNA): TGTGCCAGCAGCTATAACCGAGAAAAACTGTTTTTT.

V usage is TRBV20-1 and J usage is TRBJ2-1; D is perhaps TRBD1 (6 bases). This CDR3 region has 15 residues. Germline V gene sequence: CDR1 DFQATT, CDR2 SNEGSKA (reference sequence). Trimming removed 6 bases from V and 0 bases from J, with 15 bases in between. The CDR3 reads CSARLDRSSYNEQFF. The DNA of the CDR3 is TGCAGTGCGAGATTGGACAGAAGCTCCTACAATGAGCAGTTCTTC.

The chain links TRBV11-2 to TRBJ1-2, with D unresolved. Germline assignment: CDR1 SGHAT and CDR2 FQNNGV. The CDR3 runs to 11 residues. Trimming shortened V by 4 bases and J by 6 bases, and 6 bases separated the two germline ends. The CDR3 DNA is TGTGCCAGCAGCTCGTATAATGGCTACACCTTC. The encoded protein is CASSSYNGYTF.

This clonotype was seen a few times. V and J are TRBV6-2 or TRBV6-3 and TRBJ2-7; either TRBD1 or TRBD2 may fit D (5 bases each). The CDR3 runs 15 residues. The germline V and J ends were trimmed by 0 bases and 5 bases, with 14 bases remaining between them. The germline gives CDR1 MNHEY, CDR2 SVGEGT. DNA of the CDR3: TGTGCCAGCAGTTACTCCGGGACGACCGGAGACGAGCAGTACTTC. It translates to CASSYSGTTGDEQYF.

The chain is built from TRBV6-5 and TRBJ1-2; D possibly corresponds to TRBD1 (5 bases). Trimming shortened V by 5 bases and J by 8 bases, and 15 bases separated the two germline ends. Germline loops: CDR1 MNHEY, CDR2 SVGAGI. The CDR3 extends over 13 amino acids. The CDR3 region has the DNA TGTGCCAGCAGTACAGGCCACCCAGGGGGCTACACCTTC. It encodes CASSTGHPGGYTF.

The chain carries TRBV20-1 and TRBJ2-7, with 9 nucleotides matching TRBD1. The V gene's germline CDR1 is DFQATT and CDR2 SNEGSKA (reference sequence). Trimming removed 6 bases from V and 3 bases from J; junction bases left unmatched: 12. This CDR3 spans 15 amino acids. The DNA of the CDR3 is TGCAGTGCCCTCGGGGGGACAGGGCACAGCTACGAGCAGTACTTC. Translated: CSALGGTGHSYEQYF.

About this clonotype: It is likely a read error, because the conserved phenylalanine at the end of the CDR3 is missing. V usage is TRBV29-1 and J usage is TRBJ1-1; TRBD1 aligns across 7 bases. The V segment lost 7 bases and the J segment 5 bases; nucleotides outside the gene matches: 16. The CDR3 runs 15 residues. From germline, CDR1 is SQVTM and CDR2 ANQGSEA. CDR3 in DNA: TGCAGCGCTTCTGCCTCACAGGGGCTAAAGACTGAAGCTTTCCTT. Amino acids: CSASASQGLKTEAFL.

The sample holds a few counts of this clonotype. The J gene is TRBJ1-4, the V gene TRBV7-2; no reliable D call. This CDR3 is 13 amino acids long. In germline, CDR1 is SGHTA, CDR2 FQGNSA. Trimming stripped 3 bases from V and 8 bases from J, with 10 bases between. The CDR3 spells CASSFAVGEKLFF. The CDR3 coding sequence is TGTGCCAGCAGCTTTGCGGTTGGGGAAAAACTGTTTTTT.

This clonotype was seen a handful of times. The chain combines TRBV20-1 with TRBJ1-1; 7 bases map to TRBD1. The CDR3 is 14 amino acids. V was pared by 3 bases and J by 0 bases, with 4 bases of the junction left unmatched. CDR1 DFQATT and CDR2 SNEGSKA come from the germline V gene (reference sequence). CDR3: CSARKGQLNTEAFF. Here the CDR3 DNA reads TGCAGTGCTAGGAAGGGACAGCTGAACACTGAAGCTTTCTTT.

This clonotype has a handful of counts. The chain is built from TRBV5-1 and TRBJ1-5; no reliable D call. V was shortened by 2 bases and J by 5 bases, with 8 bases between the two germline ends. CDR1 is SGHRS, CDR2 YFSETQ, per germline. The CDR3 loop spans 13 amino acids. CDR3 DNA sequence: TGCGCCAGCAGCTTCAGTCCGGATCAGCCCCAGCATTTT. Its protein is CASSFSPDQPQHF.

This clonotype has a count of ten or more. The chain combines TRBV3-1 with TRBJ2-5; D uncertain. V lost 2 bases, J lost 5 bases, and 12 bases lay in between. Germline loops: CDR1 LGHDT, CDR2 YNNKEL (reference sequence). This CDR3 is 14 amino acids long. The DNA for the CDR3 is TGTGCCAGCAGCCAACTCGGACCACGGGAGACCCAGTACTTC. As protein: CASSQLGPRETQYF.

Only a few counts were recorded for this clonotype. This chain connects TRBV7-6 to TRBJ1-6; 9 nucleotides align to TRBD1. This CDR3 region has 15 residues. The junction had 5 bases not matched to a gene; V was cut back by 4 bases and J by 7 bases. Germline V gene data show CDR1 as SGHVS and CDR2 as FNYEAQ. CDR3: CASSSADRGNSPLHF. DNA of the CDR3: TGTGCCAGCAGCTCGGCGGACAGGGGAAATTCACCCCTCCACTTT.

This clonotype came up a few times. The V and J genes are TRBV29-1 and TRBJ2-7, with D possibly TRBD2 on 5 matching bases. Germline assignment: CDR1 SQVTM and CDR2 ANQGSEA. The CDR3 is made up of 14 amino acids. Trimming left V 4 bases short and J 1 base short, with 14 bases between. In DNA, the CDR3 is TGCAGCGTTGGAGGAGGCGATGCTTCCTACGAGCAGTACTTC. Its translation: CSVGGGDASYEQYF.

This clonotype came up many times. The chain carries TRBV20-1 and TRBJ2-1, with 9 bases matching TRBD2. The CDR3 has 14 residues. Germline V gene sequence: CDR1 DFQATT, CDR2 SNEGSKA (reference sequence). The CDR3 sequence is CSARASGGYNEQFF. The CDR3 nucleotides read TGCAGCGCCCGAGCCAGCGGGGGGTACAATGAGCAGTTCTTC.

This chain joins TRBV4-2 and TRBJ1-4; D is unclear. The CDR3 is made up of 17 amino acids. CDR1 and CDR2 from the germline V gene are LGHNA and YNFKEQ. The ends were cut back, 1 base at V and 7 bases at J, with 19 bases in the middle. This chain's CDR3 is CASSQAISPQAGEKLFF. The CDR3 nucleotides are TGTGCCAGCAGCCAAGCAATTTCGCCCCAGGCGGGTGAAAAACTGTTTTTT.

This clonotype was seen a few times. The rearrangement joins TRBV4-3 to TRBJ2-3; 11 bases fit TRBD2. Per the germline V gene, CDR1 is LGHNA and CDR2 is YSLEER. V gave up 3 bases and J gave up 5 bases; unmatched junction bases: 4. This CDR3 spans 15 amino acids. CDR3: CASSHIAGGRDTQYF. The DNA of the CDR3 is TGCGCCAGCAGCCACATAGCGGGGGGGCGAGATACGCAGTATTTT.